This record concerns one T cell receptor beta chain sequence. Its antigen is still unknown. No base-level quality is on record; no much larger clone is a single base apart. Germline trimming: 5 bases from V, 3 bases from J; junction bases outside gene matches: 6. The CDR3 numbers 14 residues from cysteine through phenylalanine. Kept here is only the CDR3 DNA, which spans 42 bases and is read in frame from base 1. From the germline V gene, CDR1 is MGHRA and CDR2 is YSYEKL. The cohort comprised fewer than 700 healthy bone marrow donors. At the time of sampling, every cohort member was nominally healthy, though immune exposures that went unrecorded were likely present. The donor tested CMV seronegative, placing the donor among the roughly 350 seronegative members of the cohort. Each donor provided a peripheral blood sample, and peripheral blood mononuclear cells were used for TCR beta sequencing. The Qiagen DNeasy Blood Extraction Kit was used to extract genomic DNA from the blood cell samples.

Library preparation was by the immunoSEQ multiplex PCR assay. For the multiplex PCR, a mixture combining 60 forward primers for TCR Vbeta segments and 13 reverse primers for TCR Jbeta segments was used. Amplification of the CDR3 region of rearranged TCR beta genes was performed with a multiplex PCR assay on genomic DNA. On the Illumina HiSeq System, the amplified TCR beta libraries were sequenced as 87-base-pair reads. Per the authors' processing: A later analysis tallied 75 million to 95 million unique TCR beta chains across the approximately 670 repertoires, and approximately 12 million of those chains were shared by two or more donors. To remove PCR and sequencing errors, raw reads were error-corrected and collapsed into unique sequences using a nearest-neighbor algorithm that merged closely related sequences. To assign V, D and J gene segments, CDR3 sequences were aligned to IMGT reference sequences. For a sequence to be retained, a match of at least six nucleotides to both a V gene segment and a J gene segment was required. Rearrangements were classified as productive when the CDR3 lacked stop codons and remained in frame with V and J, and all other rearrangements were classified as non-productive. Following IMGT convention, CDR3 was defined as the stretch from the second conserved V-encoded cysteine up to the conserved J-encoded phenylalanine. Sequences without an unambiguous match to a single V gene segment were excluded from the earlier analysis of 587 of the donors. In an earlier analysis of 587 of the donors, V segments were called functional above 56.7% productive rearrangements and were called segregating when the between-donor standard deviation exceeded 5%. A statistical classification framework was built to diagnose cytomegalovirus status from the catalog of TCR beta chain sequences. V and J gene assignment, in a later analysis, came from comparing TCR nucleotide sequences with IMGT/GENE-DB human TR gene sequences. The TCRdist pipeline was used in a later analysis to assign CDR3 sequences and most-parsimonious VDJ recombination scenarios. A later analysis defined each TCR beta chain by its CDR3 amino acid sequence plus V-gene family, and excluded reads lacking a unique V-gene family. In a later analysis, 500 to 650 highly shared, low-generation-probability nucleotide sequences were removed to address suspected cross-contamination and a sequencing artifact. In a later analysis, a clonal expansion index for each public chain was calculated from normalized within-repertoire ranks of inferred template counts. A later analysis computed generation probabilities with a VDJ recombination model fitted to out-of-frame rearrangements, and checked the results against IGoR. In a later analysis, TCR-TCR, TCR-HLA and TCR-CMV co-occurrence was scored with hypergeometric tests, and a repertoire-size bias correction was applied to TCR pairs. A later analysis estimated false discovery rates by permuting HLA or CMV assignments 20 times. In a later analysis, co-occurring TCRs were grouped with DBSCAN, and TCRdist sequence similarity was added when clustering was performed within HLA-allele-positive subsets. Repertoires with fewer than 30,000 or more than 120,000 public chains were left out of co-occurrence clustering, as were a handful of repertoires with anomalous nucleotide sharing. TCRdb took this table from immuneACCESS and kept in-frame rearrangements with V and J called. Such tables lack part of the clones; where checked against another copy, unresolved V genes explain under half of the gap, and the rest is unexplained. That table gives V, J and clone size, and the DNA gave D and trimming. The table for this sample lists approximately 93,000 clones; about 79% of them were counted only once. The leading ten clones occupy 3.8% of the sample.

These data come from a study of cytomegalovirus exposure and HLA in healthy donors (dated by TCRdb to about 2017). At the level of the whole study: According to an earlier analysis of 587 of the donors, about 180 million T cells yielded roughly 100 million unique TCR beta sequences and 276 Gb of sequence data. About 300 gigabases of sequencing data and approximately 92 million unique TCR sequences made up an early release that covered several hundred HLA-typed donors. The T cell repertoires of 666 subjects were profiled by immunosequencing and related to cytomegalovirus serostatus. A later analysis re-analyzed previously published TCR beta repertoires from approximately 670 donors and added high-resolution HLA genotyping to study TCR occurrence patterns. Every discovery cohort repertoire had been produced on one sequencing platform. To decide whether each TCR beta V gene segment behaved as functional or pseudogenic, an earlier analysis of 587 of the donors relied on high-throughput TCR beta sequencing. The study combined high-throughput TCR immunosequencing, statistical association of individual TCRs with disease status, and machine learning to predict cytomegalovirus infection status. Of the roughly 400 genotyped donors, roughly 80% fell in the genetic ancestry cluster associated with self-reported Caucasian donors. Among 300 to 500 genotyped donors of the cohort, an average of roughly 230,000 unique TCR beta nucleotide sequences was sequenced per donor, of which about 18% were non-productive. About five DR-DQ haplotypes were treated as single units for association and clustering because of strong linkage in the cohort. The study aimed to test whether signatures of past pathogen exposure could be identified by cataloging public T cell receptors. Alongside the repertoire data, information on donor age, sex, ethnicity and CMV serostatus was compiled. A separate validation cohort of roughly 130 different subjects was used in addition to the roughly 670-subject first cohort. The number of donors typed differed by locus, with roughly 629-640 for A, B, C, DRB1 and DQB1, around 500 for DQA1, about 610 for DPA1, and around 450 for DPB1. Class I and class II HLA loci were covered by the typing at four-digit resolution. The later analysis used no new phenotypic data to find candidate immune exposures, relying instead on TCR beta sequences and their occurrence across donors. A later genetic analysis took genome-wide SNP genotypes for 398 of the 666 donors and used that subset as a discovery cohort.

The study at large found these results: At a false discovery rate of 0.05, a later analysis linked about 17,000 TCR beta sequences to specific HLA alleles. In a later analysis, HLA-associated TCR beta chains were found to be more clonally expanded and to have lower generation probabilities than equally common non-associated chains. In both the original and validation cohorts, the classifier was reported to diagnose cytomegalovirus status with high specificity and sensitivity. The presence/absence analyses assumed that sequencing depth was roughly uniform across donors, and that assumption may not be true. Because counts were too low, seventeen rarely observed V segments, including chromosome 9 orphons, were excluded from the earlier analysis of some 540 of the donors. According to a later genetic analysis, donors in an Asian-associated ancestry cluster had fewer N-insertions in productive TCRs than the approximately 710-donor mean. HLA typing was unavailable for some donors at each locus, so association tests used only the typed subset. Some IMGT-functional V segments, including TRBV6-2 and TRBV6-3, could not be distinguished by the 87-base-pair reads and were therefore excluded. In a later analysis, most CMV-associated TCR beta chains were found to appear HLA-restricted, with HLA associations seemingly driven largely by CMV exposure. V-gene and J-gene trimming of TCR beta chains was associated with a missense DCLRE1C variant in a later genetic analysis, and the association was replicated in an independent cohort. Assigning TCR associations to individual alleles was difficult when HLA alleles, especially DR and DQ, strongly co-occurred. An earlier analysis of around 600 of the donors showed that most TCR beta V segments appeared in productive rearrangements either about 87% or about 30% of the time, which broadly matched IMGT annotations. A later analysis reported that several top co-occurrence clusters appeared linked to parvovirus B19, influenza, CMV and Epstein-Barr virus. The study gave a list of some 150 TCR beta chains associated with cytomegalovirus. A later analysis found that TCR association rates varied across HLA loci, with DRB1 alleles showing the most associated TCRs and HLA-C alleles the fewest. Across donors, most TCR sequences were observed very rarely, whereas some public TCRs were present in many individuals. A further reported finding was that TCR beta sequences accurately predicted the HLA-A and HLA-B alleles for most subjects in the first cohort. The sequencing pipeline was judged likely to have produced a cluster of highly shared sequence variants as a technical artifact. This cohort had only TCR beta chains sequenced, and the lack of alpha or paired-chain data limited which features could be detected. Immune exposure information for the cohort was limited to CMV serostatus. A few of the identified cytomegalovirus-associated TCR beta chains were confirmed in vitro to be specific for cytomegalovirus antigens. Correlated functional status among segregating V segments might be attributable to linkage disequilibrium, but an unknown experimental factor could not be ruled out. It was suggested by the authors that the approach could potentially be generalized to other disease states and immunological phenotypes.

This TCR came from a man aged 50-60 years in good health and CMV-seronegative. The rearranged chain carries TRBV4-1 and TRBJ2-7; the junction holds 8 bases that match TRBD2. Input material: PBMCs. The sequenced DNA is TGCGCCAGCAGCAGCGGGAGCAACCTCTACGAGCAGTACTTC. The translation is CASSSGSNLYEQYF.